The 20 T cell receptor beta chains presented below share a single source sample, sequenced in a study of beta chain features in type 1 diabetes. The isolated RNA, all of it, was reverse transcribed, so expressed TCRB transcripts were what got sequenced. Some clones are missing from TCRdb's copy, which holds only in-frame ones; the method was immunoSEQ multiplex PCR. The table lists about 620,000 clones, roughly a sixth of them singletons. Sequenced sample: naive CD4+ T cells from blood. Receptors originate from a man younger than 35 in good health.

A few counts support this clone. The J gene is TRBJ2-3, the V gene TRBV7-2, with D maybe TRBD2 (6 bases). The germline V gene has CDR1 SGHTA and CDR2 FQGNSA. This CDR3 has 15 residues. The V and J ends lost 4 bases and 4 bases respectively, with 15 bases between them. CDR3 region: CASSSPGGRADTQYF. The CDR3 DNA sequence: TGTGCCAGCAGCTCCCCCGGGGGTAGGGCAGATACGCAGTATTTT.

V is TRBV19 and J is TRBJ1-1; D unclear. The ends were cut back, 1 base at V and 0 bases at J, with 9 bases in the middle. CDR1 is LNHDA and CDR2 is SQIVND in the germline V gene (reference sequence). The CDR3 totals 15 residues. CDR3 nucleotide sequence: TGTGCCAGTAGTATAGTATGGCAGGTGAACACTGAAGCTTTCTTT. This codes for CASSIVWQVNTEAFF.

The rearrangement uses TRBV7-9 and TRBJ1-6; 7 bases align to TRBD1. This CDR3 is built from 11 residues. Germline V gene sequence: CDR1 SEHNR, CDR2 FQNEAQ (reference sequence). Germline trimming cut 5 bases from V and 16 bases from J; bases unmatched to any gene: 5. The DNA of the CDR3 is TGTGCCAGCAGCCCTGGGACAGCTCTCCACTTT. Translated, it gives CASSPGTALHF.

There are a few counts of this clone. The V and J genes are TRBV25-1 and TRBJ2-2, with D hard to call. The V gene's germline CDR1 is MGHDK and CDR2 SYGVNS. The CDR3 extends over 15 amino acids. Between the trimmed V and J ends, which lost 4 bases and 5 bases, there was a span of 14 bases. CDR3 nucleotides: TGTGCCAGCAGTGGTCGCAGCCTCGGAACCGGGGAGCTGTTTTTT. This gives the protein CASSGRSLGTGELFF. The whole variable domain, remainder taken from reference TRBV25-1 and TRBJ2-2, is EADIYQTPRYLVIGTGKKITLECSQTMGHDKMYWYQQDPGMELHLIHYSYGVNSTEKGDLSSESTVSRIRTEHFPLTLESARPSHTSQYLCASSGRSLGTGELFFGEGSRLTVL.

This chain joins TRBV28 and TRBJ2-7; D tentatively fits TRBD1 or TRBD2 (5 bases each). CDR1 is MDHEN and CDR2 is SYDVKM in the germline V gene. This CDR3 has 14 amino acids. Trimming pared 5 bases from V and 7 bases from J, leaving 18 bases between. CDR3 amino acids: CASSRDPSGREQYF. DNA for the CDR3: TGTGCCAGCAGTAGGGACCCGTCGGGGAGAGAGCAGTACTTC.

The chain combines TRBV9 with TRBJ2-5; 8 bases map to TRBD2. Germline lookup yields CDR1 SGDLS and CDR2 YYNGEE. V trimming: 0 bases; J trimming: 2 bases; junction bases outside the gene matches: 9. CDR3 length: 17 residues. The CDR3 nucleotides are TGTGCCAGCAGCGTAGCTACGACTAGCGTCGGTCAAGAGACCCAGTACTTC. Its protein product is CASSVATTSVGQETQYF. The variable domain in full, completed from reference TRBV9 and TRBJ2-5, reads DSGVTQTPKHLITATGQRVTLRCSPRSGDLSVYWYQQSLDQGLQFLIQYYNGEERAKGNILERFSAQQFPDLHSELNLSSLELGDSALYFCASSVATTSVGQETQYFGPGTRLLVL.

The J gene is TRBJ1-4, the V gene TRBV27; D gene ambiguous. This CDR3 is 14 amino acids long. Germline loops: CDR1 MNHEY, CDR2 SMNVEV (reference sequence). The germline V and J ends were trimmed by 3 bases and 4 bases, with 9 bases remaining between them. CDR3 coding DNA: TGTGCCAGCAGTTTTGGTCAGGTTAATGAAAAACTGTTTTTT. This sequence encodes CASSFGQVNEKLFF.

This clone has more than one count but fewer than ten. The genes are TRBV25-1 and TRBJ2-3; possible D gene TRBD1, 6 bases. Germline V CDR1 and CDR2: MGHDK, SYGVNS. This CDR3 contains 14 residues. Deletions cut 8 bases from V and 3 bases from J, with 15 bases between. The CDR3 bases are TGTGCCAGCCGAACCCCCACAGGGACAGATACGCAGTATTTT. It codes for CASRTPTGTDTQYF.

A word on this clone: The same CDR3 can be traced to other DNA sequences in this sample. The J gene is TRBJ2-1, the V gene TRBV9; 10 bases line up with TRBD2. Germline CDR1 and CDR2: SGDLS and YYNGEE. The length of the CDR3 is 15 residues. The trim removed 4 bases at V and 4 bases at J, leaving 5 bases unmatched. CDR3 residues: CASSLRLAGYNEQFF. CDR3 DNA sequence: TGTGCCAGCAGCCTACGACTAGCGGGTTACAATGAGCAGTTCTTC. The full variable domain, completed using reference TRBV9 and TRBJ2-1, is DSGVTQTPKHLITATGQRVTLRCSPRSGDLSVYWYQQSLDQGLQFLIQYYNGEERAKGNILERFSAQQFPDLHSELNLSSLELGDSALYFCASSLRLAGYNEQFFGPGTRLTVL.

This clone has only a few counts. DNA of the CDR3: TGTGCCAGCAGAGGTGCCAGGGTACTGAACACTGAAGCTTTCTTT. Translating gives CASRGARVLNTEAFF. The chain is built from TRBV7-9 and TRBJ1-1, with a weak D call TRBD1 (5 bases). The length of the CDR3 is 15 residues. From germline, CDR1 is SEHNR and CDR2 FQNEAQ (reference sequence). V lost 6 bases and J lost 0, with 14 bases in between.

V usage is TRBV21-1 and J usage is TRBJ1-2. TRBV21-1 is deemed a pseudogene. This CDR3 spans 13 amino acids. The CDR3 nucleotides are TGTGCCAGCAGCACGGAGCCCTTCTATGGCTACACCTTC. Protein: CASSTEPFYGYTF.

This CDR3 is CASSLPSGSLGNIQYF. DNA for the CDR3: TGTGCCAGCAGTTTGCCTAGCGGGAGCCTTGGGAACATTCAGTACTTC. This chain connects TRBV28 to TRBJ2-4; 10 bases are shared with TRBD2. The CDR3 loop spans 16 amino acids. Germline V gene data show CDR1 as MDHEN and CDR2 as SYDVKM. V lost 3 bases to trimming and J lost 7 bases; unmatched junction nucleotides: 9.

This clone occurred a few times. This rearrangement joins TRBV30 to TRBJ2-2; D call uncertain. This CDR3 spans 15 amino acids. The V gene lost 4 bases and the J gene lost 4 bases, with 16 bases spanning the gap. Germline V gene sequence: CDR1 GTSNPN, CDR2 SVGIG (reference sequence). CDR3 nucleotides: TGTGCCTGGATTCCCAGACGGGTCGGCACCGGGGAGCTGTTTTTT. Amino acid sequence: CAWIPRRVGTGELFF.

This clone occurred once. The J gene is TRBJ1-3, the V gene TRBV9; maybe TRBD1 (6 bases). Per germline, CDR1 SGDLS and CDR2 YYNGEE. This CDR3 spans 16 amino acids. Deletions cut 2 bases from V and 0 bases from J, with 12 bases between. The CDR3 reads CASSVAGATSGNTIYF. Here the CDR3 DNA reads TGTGCCAGCAGCGTGGCGGGGGCCACCTCTGGAAACACCATATATTTT.

This clone has just a few counts. This chain connects TRBV19 to TRBJ2-2; possibly TRBD1 for D (6 bases). Germline V gene sequence: CDR1 LNHDA, CDR2 SQIVND (reference sequence). The CDR3 spans 17 residues. Trimming removed 4 bases from V and 4 bases from J, with 19 bases in between. DNA for the CDR3: TGTGCCAGTAGTACCTCAGGGACAAGAGCGACCACCGGGGAGCTGTTTTTT. This sequence encodes CASSTSGTRATTGELFF.

The gene calls are TRBV5-1 and TRBJ1-5; D call uncertain. The CDR3 consists of 13 residues. V was shortened by 4 bases and J by 5 bases, with 10 bases between the two germline ends. Germline CDR1 and CDR2: SGHRS and YFSETQ. CDR3 sequence: CASSKGRDQPQHF. In DNA, the CDR3 is TGCGCCAGCAGCAAAGGACGGGATCAGCCCCAGCATTTT. The full variable domain, completed using reference TRBV5-1 and TRBJ1-5, is KAGVTQTPRYLIKTRGQQVTLSCSPISGHRSVSWYQQTPGQGLQFLFEYFSETQRNKGNFPGRFSGRQFSNSRSEMNVSTLELGDSALYLCASSKGRDQPQHFGDGTRLSIL.

The chain has TRBV4-3 and TRBJ1-4; D unclear. The CDR3 extends over 15 amino acids. Trimming shortened V by 4 bases and J by 8 bases, and 17 bases separated the two germline ends. The germline V gene encodes CDR1 LGHNA and CDR2 YSLEER. DNA of the CDR3: TGCGCCAGCAGCCTGGCGTCGGGTGAGGGCGAAAAACTGTTTTTT. This gives the protein CASSLASGEGEKLFF.

This clone was found a few times. The V call is TRBV6-4, the J call TRBJ1-2; D is uncertain. In germline, CDR1 is MRHNA, CDR2 SNTAGT. Trimming removed 0 bases at V and 6 bases at J, with 5 bases between. The CDR3 extends over 12 amino acids. CDR3 in amino acids: CASSDSFHGYTF. In nucleotides, the CDR3 is TGTGCCAGCAGTGACTCGTTCCATGGCTACACCTTC.

This clone was seen a few times. The rearrangement uses TRBV5-6 and TRBJ1-4, with D perhaps TRBD1 (5 bases). Deletions cut 3 bases from V and 5 bases from J, with 8 bases between. Germline CDR1 reads SGHDT; CDR2 reads YYEEEE. This CDR3 is built from 13 residues. CDR3 in DNA: TGTGCCAGCAGCTCGGGACTAAATGAAAAACTGTTTTTT. It codes for CASSSGLNEKLFF. The full variable domain, rest sourced from reference TRBV5-6 and TRBJ1-4, is DAGVTQSPTHLIKTRGQQVTLRCSPKSGHDTVSWYQQALGQGPQFIFQYYEEEERQRGNFPDRFSGHQFPNYSSELNVNALLLGDSALYLCASSSGLNEKLFFGSGTQLSVL.

V usage is TRBV9 and J usage is TRBJ2-7; 9 positions match TRBD1. Germline lookup yields CDR1 SGDLS and CDR2 YYNGEE. Trimming removed 3 bases from V and 7 bases from J; junction bases left unmatched: 8. The length of the CDR3 is 14 residues. In nucleotides, the CDR3 is TGTGCCAGCAGCGGGACAGGGGCGTTTGGAGAGCAGTACTTC. It codes for CASSGTGAFGEQYF.